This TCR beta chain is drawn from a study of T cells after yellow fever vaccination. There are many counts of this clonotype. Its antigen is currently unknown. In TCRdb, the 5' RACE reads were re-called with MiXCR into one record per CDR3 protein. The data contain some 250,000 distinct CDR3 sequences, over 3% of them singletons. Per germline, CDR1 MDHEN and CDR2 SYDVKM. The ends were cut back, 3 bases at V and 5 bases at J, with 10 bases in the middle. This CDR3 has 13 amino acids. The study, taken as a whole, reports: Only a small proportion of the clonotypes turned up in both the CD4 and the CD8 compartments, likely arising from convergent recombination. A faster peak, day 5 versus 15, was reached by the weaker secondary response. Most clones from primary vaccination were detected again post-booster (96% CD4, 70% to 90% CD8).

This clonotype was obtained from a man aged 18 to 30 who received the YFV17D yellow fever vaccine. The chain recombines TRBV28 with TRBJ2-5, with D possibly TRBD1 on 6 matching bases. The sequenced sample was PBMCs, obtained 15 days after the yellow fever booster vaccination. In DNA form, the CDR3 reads TGTGCCAGCAGTTTGTGGGGGCAGGAGACCCAGTACTTC. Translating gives CASSLWGQETQYF.